The clone carrying this T cell receptor (beta chain) was detected a few times. The antigen remains unidentified. Per-sample PBMC isolation yielded at least 6.5 million cells. This record belongs to a study of blood T cells in healthy people across ages. Study-wide background: T cells yielded about one barcoded beta molecule per two cells through template switching.

Study results and limitations: Reliance upon unsorted PBMCs precluded definitive naive versus antigen-experienced comparison.

A second roughly 7 to 12 cycle PCR used barcoded and J-beta primers. Via MiXCR, TCRdb re-called the 5' RACE reads, giving one row per CDR3 protein. This sample has 1.5 million to 2 million distinct CDR3 sequences; 40% to 55% occur once, and the top ten carry 2% to 2.5%. Germline V CDR1 and CDR2: SGDLS, YYNGEE. This CDR3 has 16 amino acids. Trimming took 0 bases from V and 4 from J, leaving 15 bases between them. This TCR derives from a woman aged 40-49 years in good health. Sequenced sample: blood. The gene calls are TRBV9 and TRBJ2-3; the D gene is possibly TRBD2 (6 bases). The CDR3 nucleotides read TGTGCCAGCAGCGTAGGACTAGAAAGGATTTCAGATACGCAGTATTTT. Translating it yields CASSVGLERISDTQYF.